Presented here are 5 T cell receptor beta chains from one specimen sequenced in a study of technical replicates of blood from several donors (TCRdb year 2017). The method was the immunoSEQ multiplex PCR assay. TCRdb's version of the immuneACCESS table is confined to in-frame rearrangements and falls short of the full clone set. An unresolved V gene accounts for under half of the shortfall where checked; the remainder is of unknown origin. The sample records tens of thousands of clones, more than 90% of which are singletons. About 0.4% of the sample is held by the ten biggest clonotypes. Sequenced material: T cells isolated from PBMCs. These receptors were obtained from a human donor in good health. Some clones in this sample may be carry-over from other donors' samples.

This chain connects TRBV9 to TRBJ2-1; TRBD2 agrees at 8 bases. The CDR3 loop spans 17 amino acids. V lost 0 bases and J lost 2; bases outside the gene matches: 7. The V gene's germline CDR1 is SGDLS and CDR2 YYNGEE. The CDR3 bases are TGTGCCAGCAGCGTAGGTGGAGGTAGCGGGGCCTACAATGAGCAGTTCTTC. As protein: CASSVGGGSGAYNEQFF.

The CDR3 region has the DNA TGCGCCAGCAGCCACCTACCCCCGGACTCCCCGTACGAGCAGTACTTC. As protein: CASSHLPPDSPYEQYF. V gene TRBV4-1 combines with J gene TRBJ2-7; possibly TRBD2 for D (5 bases). Germline V gene sequence: CDR1 MGHRA, CDR2 YSYEKL. Between the trimmed V and J ends, which lost 3 bases and 4 bases, there was a span of 19 bases. CDR3 size: 16 residues.

The rearrangement joins TRBV5-3 to TRBJ1-2; 9 bases are shared with TRBD1. TRBV5-3 is annotated as an ORF whose role is uncertain. With 3 bases clipped from V and 7 bases from J, the junction kept 10 bases outside the gene matches. The CDR3 has 15 amino acids. The CDR3 is CARSWIRQGECGYTF. CDR3 sequence (DNA): TGTGCCAGAAGCTGGATCAGACAGGGGGAATGTGGCTACACCTTC.

The J gene is TRBJ1-5, the V gene TRBV5-8; unclear D gene. Germline V gene sequence: CDR1 SGHTS, CDR2 YDEGEE. The CDR3 loop spans 15 amino acids. Trimming took 2 bases from V and 4 from J, leaving 13 bases between them. CDR3 amino acids: CASSLETLSNQPQHF. CDR3 nucleotides: TGTGCCAGCAGCTTAGAGACTTTATCAAATCAGCCCCAGCATTTT.

This rearrangement joins TRBV7-2 to TRBJ1-5; D is possibly TRBD1 (5 bases). CDR1 is SGHTA, CDR2 FQGNSA, per germline. The V end lost 2 bases, the J end lost 4 bases, and 12 bases lay between the germline ends. The CDR3 has 15 amino acids. CDR3 bases: TGTGCCAGCAGCTTACTTGGGGGGGGGAATCAGCCCCAGCATTTT. Its protein product is CASSLLGGGNQPQHF.